The 20 T cell receptor beta chains below come from one sample, sequenced in a study of cytomegalovirus exposure and HLA in healthy donors. Profiled with immunoSEQ multiplex PCR; TCRdb holds only in-frame clones, not every one. The repertoire holds about 220,000 clones, with 87% as singletons. The sequencing sample was made of PBMCs. The receptors here all came from a man younger than 30 in good health and CMV-seronegative.

A single count supports this clone. Other DNA sequences in the same sample also yield this CDR3. The CDR3 nucleotides are TGTGCCTGGAGTGTAAGCTCAGATACGCAGTATTTT. Its protein is CAWSVSSDTQYF. The chain is built from TRBV30 and TRBJ2-3; D remains ambiguous. CDR1 is GTSNPN, CDR2 SVGIG, per germline (reference sequence). CDR3 length: 12 amino acids. The ends were cut back, 0 bases at V and 4 bases at J, with 5 bases in the middle.

This clone was picked up one time. This chain connects TRBV5-1 to TRBJ2-4, with 8 bases aligning to TRBD1. This CDR3 spans 16 amino acids. Per the germline V gene, CDR1 is SGHRS and CDR2 is YFSETQ. V gave up 0 bases and J gave up 14 bases; unmatched junction bases: 16. The CDR3 spells CASSLDLVQGVQRKYF. For the CDR3, the DNA is TGCGCCAGCAGCTTGGATTTAGTACAGGGGGTTCAGAGGAAGTACTTC.

The rearrangement uses TRBV5-1 and TRBJ2-7, with TRBD2 matching 12 bases. The CDR3 sequence is 15 residues long. Trimming at V came to 4 bases and at J to 2 bases, leaving 4 bases not matched to a gene. CDR1 and CDR2 from the germline V gene are SGHRS and YFSETQ. CDR3 loop: CASSTGTSGPYEQYF. The DNA for the CDR3 is TGCGCCAGCAGCACTGGGACTAGCGGGCCCTACGAGCAGTACTTC.

CDR3 bases: TGTGCCAGCAGTTTACGGGGGCGGGAGCTGGACGAGCAGTACTTC. It codes for CASSLRGRELDEQYF. This chain links TRBV28 with TRBJ2-7; weak D call: TRBD2 (7 bases). Trimming took 2 bases from V and 5 from J, leaving 16 bases between them. The CDR3 is 15 amino acids. The germline CDR1 and CDR2 sequences are MDHEN and SYDVKM.

This chain connects TRBV7-9 to TRBJ2-1, with 9 bases lining up with TRBD2. CDR1 and CDR2 (germline): SEHNR, FQNEAQ (reference sequence). This CDR3 comprises 15 residues. V lost 6 bases, J lost 4 bases, and 7 bases stayed unmatched. This CDR3 reads CASSPGTSFYNEQFF. The CDR3 DNA sequence: TGTGCCAGCAGTCCCGGGACTAGCTTTTACAATGAGCAGTTCTTC. The full variable domain, its missing parts supplied by reference TRBV7-9 and TRBJ2-1, is DTGVSQNPRHKITKRGQNVTFRCDPISEHNRLYWYRQTLGQGPEFLTYFQNEAQLEKSRLLSDRFSAERPKGSFSTLEIQRTEQGDSAMYLCASSPGTSFYNEQFFGPGTRLTVL.

This chain uses TRBV25-1 with TRBJ1-2; 11 bases map to TRBD1. The germline V gene encodes CDR1 MGHDK and CDR2 SYGVNS. This CDR3 is 13 amino acids long. The J segment lost 8 bases and the V segment lost 3 bases, leaving 2 bases of the junction unmatched. The CDR3 sequence is CASSDGDRGGYTF. CDR3 in DNA: TGTGCCAGCAGTGATGGGGACAGGGGGGGCTACACCTTC.

The chain uses TRBV2 and TRBJ2-7; unclear D gene. The CDR3 is made up of 12 amino acids. Trimming pared 6 bases from V and 4 bases from J, leaving 10 bases between. Germline CDR1 is SNHLY and CDR2 is FYNNEI. This chain's CDR3 is CASRETSYEQYF. CDR3 nucleotide sequence: TGTGCCAGCAGGGAGACCTCGTACGAGCAGTACTTC.

This chain links TRBV6-1 with TRBJ2-7; tentatively, D is TRBD1 (5 bases). Between the trimmed V and J ends, which lost 1 base and 5 bases, there was a span of 12 bases. Germline CDR1 and CDR2: MNHNS and SASEGT. The CDR3 loop spans 14 amino acids. CDR3 sequence (DNA): TGTGCCAGCAGTGAAGGTTCAGGGTTCAACGAGCAGTACTTC. Residues: CASSEGSGFNEQYF.

The rearrangement links TRBV27 to TRBJ2-1; TRBD1 might be the D (6 bases). The V end was cut by 3 bases, the J end by 9 bases, with 9 bases between. Germline-derived CDR1 and CDR2 are MNHEY and SMNVEV (reference sequence). This CDR3 region has 12 residues. Here the CDR3 DNA reads TGTGCCAGCAGTTTTTGGGGGCGTGAGCAGTTCTTC. Protein sequence: CASSFWGREQFF.

The V gene is TRBV6-5, the J gene TRBJ2-2; 8 positions match TRBD1. The CDR3 spans 14 residues. Losses at the gene ends were 6 bases for V and 5 bases for J; bases not matched to a gene: 5. Germline CDR1 is MNHEY and CDR2 is SVGAGI. The DNA of the CDR3 is TGTGCCAGCAGCCCCGGACAGGGTACCGGGGAGCTGTTTTTT. Translation: CASSPGQGTGELFF.

This sequence joins TRBV7-2 and TRBJ1-6; D unresolved. V was shortened by 5 bases and J by 8 bases, with 10 bases between the two germline ends. Germline loops: CDR1 SGHTA, CDR2 FQGNSA. The CDR3 has 13 residues. The CDR3 nucleotides read TGTGCCAGCAGCCCCCGAGCCGATTCACCCCTCCACTTT. This translates into CASSPRADSPLHF.

This sequence joins TRBV7-2 and TRBJ2-7, with a weak D call TRBD2 (6 bases). This CDR3 comprises 14 residues. V was trimmed by 6 bases and J by 7 bases, leaving 19 bases between them. Germline assignment: CDR1 SGHTA and CDR2 FQGNSA. CDR3 amino acids: CASRSRDSWREQYF. The CDR3 DNA is TGTGCCAGCAGGTCCCGGGACTCTTGGCGAGAGCAGTACTTC.

The genes are TRBV18 and TRBJ2-1, with 8 bases fitting TRBD2. Germline CDR1 KGHSH, CDR2 LQKENI. J was trimmed by 9 bases and V by 3 bases; bases with no gene match: 10. The CDR3 loop spans 15 amino acids. CDR3 loop: CASSPGLAVWSEQFF. The CDR3 DNA reads as TGTGCCAGCTCACCTGGACTAGCTGTCTGGAGTGAGCAGTTCTTC.

CDR3 DNA: TGCGCCAGCAGTCAACTGGGGACAGAAGGGGCCTACGAGCAGTACTTC. It is translated as CASSQLGTEGAYEQYF. The genes are TRBV4-3 and TRBJ2-7, with 7 bases matching TRBD1. V gave up 6 bases and J gave up 2 bases; unmatched junction bases: 13. The CDR3 contains 16 residues. Germline V gene sequence: CDR1 LGHNA, CDR2 YSLEER.

The V gene is TRBV7-2, the J gene TRBJ1-1; D not resolved. CDR3 length: 13 residues. Trimming took off 5 bases at V and 10 bases at J, with 17 bases between the two ends. From germline, CDR1 is SGHTA and CDR2 FQGNSA. CDR3 coding DNA: TGTGCCAGCAGCCGAAGTACAGTTCTGGGAGCTTTCTTT. It yields the protein CASSRSTVLGAFF.

The rearrangement joins TRBV28 to TRBJ2-7; D gene unclear. The CDR3 covers 12 residues. Trimming took off 2 bases at V and 3 bases at J, with 5 bases between the two ends. Germline loops: CDR1 MDHEN, CDR2 SYDVKM. CDR3 DNA sequence: TGTGCCAGCAGTTTAAACAGCTACGAGCAGTACTTC. Its translation is CASSLNSYEQYF. The whole variable domain, filled in from reference TRBV28 and TRBJ2-7, reads DVKVTQSSRYLVKRTGEKVFLECVQDMDHENMFWYRQDPGLGLRLIYFSYDVKMKEKGDIPEGYSVSREKKERFSLILESASTNQTSMYLCASSLNSYEQYFGPGTRLTVT.

The table lists this clone with a count of one. The chain employs TRBV28 and TRBJ1-3; D unresolved. Trimming removed 7 bases at V and 2 bases at J, with 9 bases between. This CDR3 is built from 13 residues. Looked up from germline, CDR1 is MDHEN and CDR2 is SYDVKM. The CDR3 loop is CASIRFAGNTIYF. The CDR3 DNA reads TGTGCCAGCATCAGGTTTGCTGGAAACACCATATATTTT.

This clone showed up just once. This sequence joins TRBV7-2 and TRBJ2-1; 7 bases align to TRBD2. The CDR3 totals 14 residues. Losses at the gene ends were 3 bases for V and 8 bases for J; bases not matched to a gene: 7. CDR1 and CDR2 (germline): SGHTA, FQGNSA. CDR3: CASSLGRERYEQFF. In nucleotides, the CDR3 is TGTGCCAGCAGCTTGGGGCGGGAGCGGTATGAGCAGTTCTTC.

The chain couples TRBV28 to TRBJ2-1; TRBD2 matches at 7 bases. V shed 6 bases and J 1 base; nucleotides not matched to a gene: 12. The CDR3 contains 17 residues. Germline V gives CDR1 MDHEN, CDR2 SYDVKM. This CDR3 reads CASSPYAAGQSYNEQFF. The CDR3 DNA reads as TGTGCCAGCAGCCCTTATGCAGCGGGGCAGTCCTACAATGAGCAGTTCTTC.

V is TRBV20-1 and J is TRBJ1-1; the D is unclear. Germline CDR1 is DFQATT and CDR2 is SNEGSKA (reference sequence). This CDR3 has 11 amino acids. V lost 5 bases and J lost 6, with 10 bases in between. Here the CDR3 reads CSAPLIPEAFF. DNA of the CDR3: TGCAGTGCTCCGTTAATCCCTGAAGCTTTCTTT.